These 20 T cell receptor beta chains originate from one sample sequenced in a study of shared clonotypes between healthy human individuals. Only in-frame clones appear in the TCRdb table, and some are missing; sequencing was by immunoSEQ multiplex PCR. The table has roughly 480,000 clones, roughly 85% seen once. Sequencing was performed on PBMCs. The source of these receptors is a middle-aged woman in good health. Some clones in this sample may be carry-over from other donors' samples.

J is TRBJ1-1 and V is TRBV6-5, with 9 bases lining up with TRBD1. CDR1 MNHEY and CDR2 SVGAGI come from the germline V gene. The CDR3 is 15 residues long. J was trimmed by 4 bases and V by 0 bases; bases with no gene match: 3. In DNA, the CDR3 is TGTGCCAGCAGTTACTCGGACAGGGGTACCACTGAAGCTTTCTTT. It encodes CASSYSDRGTTEAFF.

For this clone: A far larger clone is only one base removed, so a read error is likely. This chain connects TRBV5-1 to TRBJ1-1; 7 nucleotides agree with TRBD1. This CDR3 has 16 residues. Germline-derived CDR1 and CDR2 are SGHRS and YFSETQ. The CDR3 loop reads CAGSIQGKEAGTEAFF. CDR3 sequence (DNA): TGCGCCGGCAGCATACAGGGGAAGGAGGCAGGCACTGAAGCTTTCTTT.

The chain is built from TRBV28 and TRBJ2-1, with 13 bases identical to TRBD2. The CDR3 extends over 17 amino acids. Germline V gene data show CDR1 as MDHEN and CDR2 as SYDVKM. V lost 5 bases, J lost 1 base, and 5 bases stayed unmatched. CDR3 protein: CASSPRTSGSSYNEQFF. The CDR3 bases are TGTGCCAGCAGTCCGAGGACTAGCGGGAGTTCCTACAATGAGCAGTTCTTC.

This clone has just a few counts. The chain recombines TRBV5-1 with TRBJ2-7; perhaps D is TRBD1 or TRBD2 (6 bases each). The CDR3 is 16 amino acids. Germline CDR1 is SGHRS and CDR2 is YFSETQ. V was cut by 5 bases and J by 6 bases, with 24 bases left in between. CDR3 coding DNA: TGCGCCAGCAGGCCCGAGGGGGGTGCAGGCTACGCCGAGCAGTACTTC. As protein: CASRPEGGAGYAEQYF.

The CDR3 is CASSPRLAGADTQYF. The CDR3, as DNA: TGTGCCAGCAGCCCGAGACTAGCGGGAGCAGATACGCAGTATTTT. V is TRBV14 and J is TRBJ2-3; 12 bases are a match to TRBD2. Germline CDR1 is SGHDN and CDR2 is FVKESK. V gave up 4 bases and J gave up 4 bases; unmatched junction bases: 3. This CDR3 is built from 15 residues.

This clone is medium-sized in the sample. The rearrangement joins TRBV2 to TRBJ1-3; no clear D gene. Looked up from germline, CDR1 is SNHLY and CDR2 is FYNNEI. The length of the CDR3 is 14 residues. Trimming cost V 4 bases and J 2 bases, with 9 bases left between them. CDR3 residues: CASSVGGPGNTIYF. Here the CDR3 DNA reads TGTGCCAGCAGTGTCGGAGGGCCTGGAAACACCATATATTTT.

This clone was detected only once. The rearrangement links TRBV10-3 to TRBJ1-5; possibly TRBD1 for D (5 bases). Trimming took 1 base from V and 4 from J, leaving 20 bases between them. The CDR3 consists of 18 residues. Germline values: CDR1 ENHRY, CDR2 SYGVKD. CDR3 nucleotide sequence: TGTGCCATCAGTGAGTGGAGGATCGGACTCGGGGGTAATCAGCCCCAGCATTTT. Translating gives CAISEWRIGLGGNQPQHF.

The chain is built from TRBV28 and TRBJ2-7; D is tentatively TRBD1 or TRBD2 (6 bases each). The CDR3 length is 13 residues. Trimming left V 7 bases short and J 6 bases short, with 16 bases between. Germline lookup yields CDR1 MDHEN and CDR2 SYDVKM. The CDR3 here is CASIRGRNSEQYF. The CDR3 region has the DNA TGTGCCAGCATCCGGGGGCGCAACTCCGAGCAGTACTTC.

The rearrangement links TRBV4-2 to TRBJ2-1; 9 bases are a match to TRBD2. CDR1 and CDR2 from the germline V gene are LGHNA and YNFKEQ. V lost 0 bases, J lost 2 bases, and 5 bases stayed unmatched. The CDR3 is made up of 17 amino acids. The CDR3 region is CASSQERLAGPYNEQFF. In DNA, the CDR3 is TGTGCCAGCAGCCAAGAAAGGCTAGCGGGACCCTACAATGAGCAGTTCTTC.

The rearrangement links TRBV18 to TRBJ1-1, with D tentatively TRBD1 (6 bases). V was pared by 4 bases and J by 8 bases, with 11 bases between. The CDR3 contains 12 residues. The germline CDR1 and CDR2 sequences are KGHSH and LQKENI. The CDR3 nucleotides read TGTGCCAGCTCACAATCGGACAGAGAAGCTTTCTTT. Amino acid sequence: CASSQSDREAFF.

A word on this clone: The sample contains more than one DNA sequence encoding this CDR3. The CDR3, as DNA: TGTGCCAGTAGTATTCCAGGGTCAAGCTCCTACAATGAGCAGTTCTTC. As protein: CASSIPGSSSYNEQFF. This chain links TRBV19 with TRBJ2-1; possible D gene TRBD1, 5 bases. CDR3 length equals 16 residues. CDR1 is LNHDA, CDR2 SQIVND, per germline (reference sequence). Trimming took 3 bases from V and 0 from J, leaving 12 bases between them. Using reference TRBV19 and TRBJ2-1 for the parts outside the CDR3, the full variable domain is DGGITQSPKYLFRKEGQNVTLSCEQNLNHDAMYWYRQDPGQGLRLIYYSQIVNDFQKGDIAEGYSVSREKKESFPLTVTSAQKNPTAFYLCASSIPGSSSYNEQFFGPGTRLTVL.

The V gene is TRBV29-1, the J gene TRBJ2-7, with 13 bases aligning to TRBD2. Germline lookup yields CDR1 SQVTM and CDR2 ANQGSEA. J was trimmed by 4 bases and V by 8 bases; bases with no gene match: 8. The CDR3 length is 14 residues. CDR3 region: CSPFATSGRYEQYF. CDR3 in DNA: TGCAGCCCCTTTGCGACTAGCGGGAGGTACGAGCAGTACTTC.

This chain joins TRBV7-3 and TRBJ1-1; no clear D. Germline V lookup: CDR1 SGHTA, CDR2 FQGTGA. The CDR3 contains 13 residues. V was trimmed by 5 bases and J by 1 base, leaving 8 bases between them. Here the CDR3 reads CASSVTRNTEAFF. The CDR3 DNA sequence: TGTGCCAGCAGCGTCACACGGAACACTGAAGCTTTCTTT.

The chain links TRBV7-2 to TRBJ2-3; 12 nucleotides align to TRBD2. V shed 6 bases and J 8 bases; nucleotides not matched to a gene: 3. The V gene's germline CDR1 is SGHTA and CDR2 FQGNSA. This CDR3 comprises 13 residues. CDR3 region: CASSTSGRSTQYF. The CDR3 nucleotides are TGTGCCAGCAGTACTAGCGGGAGGTCTACGCAGTATTTT. The variable domain in full, completed from reference TRBV7-2 and TRBJ2-3, reads GAGVSQSPSNKVTEKGKDVELRCDPISGHTALYWYRQSLGQGLEFLIYFQGNSAPDKSGLPSDRFSAERTGGSVSTLTIQRTQQEDSAVYLCASSTSGRSTQYFGPGTRLTVL.

The rearrangement links TRBV5-1 to TRBJ2-2, with D perhaps matching TRBD2 (5 bases). V dropped 4 bases and J dropped 1 base, with 14 bases sitting between them. Germline V CDR1 and CDR2: SGHRS, YFSETQ. The CDR3 loop spans 16 amino acids. The CDR3 loop is CASSARVDRNTGELFF. The CDR3 DNA follows: TGCGCCAGCAGCGCGCGGGTTGATCGGAACACCGGGGAGCTGTTTTTT.

The CDR3 spells CASSDQGEMNTEAFF. The CDR3 nucleotides read TGTGCCAGCAGTGATCAAGGGGAGATGAACACTGAAGCTTTCTTT. The rearrangement uses TRBV6-1 and TRBJ1-1; a weak D match, TRBD1 (5 bases). V gave up 3 bases and J gave up 0 bases, with 11 bases separating them. The germline V gene has CDR1 MNHNS and CDR2 SASEGT. This CDR3 is 15 amino acids long.

The chain is built from TRBV21-1 and TRBJ2-5; the D segment call TRBD2 is taken from the table without a DNA check. The J call may be wrong; the DNA end is better matched by TRBJ2-7. TRBV21-1 is a documented pseudogene. The length of the CDR3 is 11 residues. The CDR3 loop is CASSKAHEQYF. The CDR3 nucleotides are TGTGCCAGCAGCAAAGCGCACGAGCAGTACTTC.

The chain carries TRBV13 and TRBJ2-5, with a tentative D call TRBD1 (6 bases). CDR1 and CDR2 (germline): PRHDT, FYEKMQ (reference sequence). Trimming took 1 base from V and 5 from J, leaving 11 bases between them. The CDR3 extends over 14 amino acids. CDR3 sequence: CASSLVTGQETQYF. The CDR3 DNA is TGTGCCAGCAGCTTAGTTACAGGGCAGGAGACCCAGTACTTC.

CDR3 sequence: CASSSSTQGITEAFF. The CDR3 DNA reads TGCGCCAGCAGCTCTAGTACTCAGGGGATAACTGAAGCTTTCTTT. V usage is TRBV5-1 and J usage is TRBJ1-1; possibly TRBD1 for D (6 bases). There are 15 residues in the CDR3. V lost 3 bases and J 5 bases, leaving 17 bases between the germline ends. The germline V gene encodes CDR1 SGHRS and CDR2 YFSETQ.

The CDR3 protein is CAWSVFNEQFF. CDR3 nucleotides: TGTGCCTGGAGTGTATTCAATGAGCAGTTCTTC. J is TRBJ2-1 and V is TRBV30; the D is unclear. Germline CDR1 is GTSNPN and CDR2 is SVGIG (reference sequence). The CDR3 extends over 11 amino acids. V shed 0 bases and J shed 6 bases, with 3 bases lying between them.